This is a list of T cell receptor beta chains from one sample in a study of OX40 agonist ivuxolimab in advanced cancers. Produced via immunoSEQ multiplex PCR; TCRdb's table is partial and in-frame only. The sample has tens of thousands of clones, approximately 80% seen once. This specimen consisted of CD4+ or CD8+ T cells sorted from blood, obtained in a trial of the OX40 agonist ivuxolimab. These receptors were collected from an adult with an advanced solid tumor such as melanoma, head and neck, liver or kidney cancer. The conserved cysteine and the conserved F or W are not part of the CDR3 here. Expanded clones get a size class; other rows say once, few or many, or leave the size out.

>9|TRBJ2-1|few|TRBV28
ASSEGHEQF
>13|TRBJ2-5|.|TRBV29-1
SVVPRLGARETQY
>11|TRBJ1-2|.|TRBV28
ASRIPGPNGYT
>10|TRBJ2-7|.|TRBV28
ASSFSRYEQY
>11|TRBJ1-1|.|TRBV15
ATSRDSQAEAF
>13|TRBJ2-7|.|TRBV15
ATSRDQWRSYEQY
>12|TRBJ2-7|.|TRBV28
ASSSPGQVAEQY
>12|TRBJ1-4|few|TRBV5-1
ASSLERINEKLF
>13|TRBJ2-7|.|TRBV2
ASWAGATNSYEQY
>10|TRBJ2-1|.|TRBV12-5
ASALANNEQF
>14|TRBJ2-2|.|TRBV7-8
ASSPNPGQGIGELF
>11|TRBJ1-2|.|TRBV5-1
ASSLEGNSGYT
>10|TRBJ1-2|few|TRBV5-1
ASSSPLRGYT
>16|TRBJ2-7|few|TRBV9
ASSVPGSTQSFAYEQY
>10|TRBJ1-2|.|TRBV15
ATSQHRDGYT
>13|TRBJ2-6|few|TRBV7-6
ASSRGLLGANVLT
>15|TRBJ1-2|.|TRBV4-2
ASSSRGTGSSTYGYT
>13|TRBJ1-1|once|TRBV5-1
ASSLKGQGAAEAF
>12|TRBJ2-7|.|TRBV6-5
ASSRTVVSYEQY
>15|TRBJ2-1|.|TRBV11-3
ASSRGRGAQKGNEQF
>11|TRBJ2-1|.|TRBV7-3
ASSVSNYNEQF
>12|TRBJ1-2|.|TRBV6-5
ASSPVVQGDGYT
>9|TRBJ2-4|.|TRBV19
ASSIRRIQY
>10|TRBJ2-5|few|TRBV11-2
ASSPGGGTQY
>11|TRBJ1-1|.|TRBV2
ASSYDITIEAF
>12|TRBJ1-6|.|TRBV7-6
ASSSSGANSPLH
>14|TRBJ2-4|.|TRBV30
AWNKGGGLAKNIQY
>9|TRBJ1-1|few|TRBV20-1
SARWGTEAF
>13|TRBJ1-4|.|TRBV28
ASSPWPAMGEKLF
>12|TRBJ1-1|few|TRBV11-2
ASSHPFGNTEAF
>12|TRBJ2-1|.|TRBV5-1
ASRLYPLAGDQF
>11|TRBJ2-1|.|TRBV11-3
ASSSMGGHEQF
>11|TRBJ2-5|.|TRBV28
ASSRRLQETQY
>16|TRBJ1-5|once|TRBV28
ASSSSRGGVGGNQPQH
>10|TRBJ2-1|.|TRBV5-4
ASSFDYNEQF
>18|TRBJ1-5|.|TRBV12-2
ASRLARQALWAYSNQPQH
>12|TRBJ1-2|.|TRBV5-1
ASSRGTGGYGYT
>11|TRBJ2-7|few|TRBV6-1
ASSEEWGYEQY
>13|TRBJ2-7|.|TRBV11-2
ASSLGPGTQYEQY
>10|TRBJ1-5|.|TRBV28
ATFGGNQPQH
>16|TRBJ1-5|.|TRBV4-1
ASSQDSGGARGNQPQH
>12|TRBJ2-3|.|TRBV6-6
ASSYSTNTDTQY